The 31 T cell receptor beta chains presented below share a single source sample, sequenced in a study of blood T cell repertoires in COVID-19. Sequencing was performed with immunoSEQ multiplex PCR; in TCRdb, only in-frame clones are kept and a portion is missing. This table has some 43,000 clones, approximately 80% appearing once. Sequencing was performed on peripheral blood. The receptors here all came from a woman between 55 and 75 years old with acute or convalescent COVID-19.

The DNA of the CDR3 is TGTGCCAGCAGCTTAGCGCAGTCAGGGGTGAACACCATATATTTT. It translates to CASSLAQSGVNTIYF. V is TRBV7-2 and J is TRBJ1-3, with D possibly being TRBD1 (6 bases). V lost 0 bases to trimming and J lost 7 bases, with 13 bases between them. The CDR3 sequence is 15 residues long. The V gene's germline CDR1 is SGHTA and CDR2 FQGNSA.

V and J are TRBV9 and TRBJ2-7, with D perhaps matching TRBD1 (6 bases). V dropped 3 bases and J dropped 5 bases, with 15 bases sitting between them. The CDR3 sequence is 14 residues long. Germline loops: CDR1 SGDLS, CDR2 YYNGEE. CDR3 sequence (DNA): TGTGCCAGCAGCGCACCACAGGGACCCCACGAGCAGTACTTC. Amino acid sequence: CASSAPQGPHEQYF.

This clone was counted a few times. This sequence joins TRBV6-5 and TRBJ2-7, with D perhaps TRBD2 (6 bases). The CDR3 is 15 amino acids. CDR1 and CDR2 from the germline V gene are MNHEY and SVGAGI. Deletions cut 0 bases from V and 6 bases from J, with 15 bases between. CDR3 region: CASSYSGRDPIEQYF. The CDR3 DNA follows: TGTGCCAGCAGTTACTCGGGGCGGGATCCGATCGAGCAGTACTTC.

The chain carries TRBV5-8 and TRBJ1-4; no clear D gene. The CDR3 extends over 15 amino acids. Trimming removed 1 base from V and 3 bases from J, with 10 bases in between. CDR1 SGHTS and CDR2 YDEGEE come from the germline V gene. The CDR3 protein is CASSLYGVANEKLFF. CDR3 bases: TGTGCCAGCAGCTTGTATGGAGTTGCTAATGAAAAACTGTTTTTT.

The rearrangement links TRBV7-3 to TRBJ2-7, with 13 bases lining up with TRBD2. This CDR3 is built from 15 residues. CDR1 is SGHTA and CDR2 is FQGTGA in the germline V gene. J gave up 2 bases and V 5 bases, and 3 bases lay outside the gene matches. The CDR3 region is CASSILAGGPYEQYF. CDR3 bases: TGTGCCAGCAGCATACTAGCGGGGGGGCCCTACGAGCAGTACTTC.

J is TRBJ2-1 and V is TRBV19; 8 bases fit TRBD2. Germline loops: CDR1 LNHDA, CDR2 SQIVND (reference sequence). CDR3 length: 15 amino acids. The ends lost 8 bases at V and 7 bases at J; junction bases unmatched: 13. The DNA of the CDR3 is TGTGCCAGTTCCACCGGGACTAGGGTTGGTAATGAGCAGTTCTTC. Translating it yields CASSTGTRVGNEQFF.

The chain is built from TRBV9 and TRBJ2-1; 7 nucleotides agree with TRBD2. There are 15 residues in the CDR3. The junction had 8 bases not matched to a gene; V was cut back by 4 bases and J by 4 bases. CDR1 is SGDLS, CDR2 YYNGEE, per germline. In nucleotides, the CDR3 is TGTGCCAGCAGCCCAGAGCGGGGAGAGTACAATGAGCAGTTCTTC. This gives the protein CASSPERGEYNEQFF. The full variable domain, rest sourced from reference TRBV9 and TRBJ2-1, is DSGVTQTPKHLITATGQRVTLRCSPRSGDLSVYWYQQSLDQGLQFLIQYYNGEERAKGNILERFSAQQFPDLHSELNLSSLELGDSALYFCASSPERGEYNEQFFGPGTRLTVL.

The chain combines TRBV7-8 with TRBJ2-5; D possibly corresponds to TRBD1 (6 bases). V lost 4 bases to trimming and J lost 1 base, with 10 bases between them. The CDR3 sequence is 14 residues long. CDR1 is SGHVS and CDR2 is FQNEAQ in the germline V gene. The CDR3 protein is CASSYRVGQETQYF. Written as DNA, the CDR3 is TGTGCCAGCAGCTACAGGGTTGGCCAAGAGACCCAGTACTTC.

The chain recombines TRBV7-8 with TRBJ1-4; TRBD1 matches 8 bases. J gave up 6 bases and V 4 bases, and 13 bases lay outside the gene matches. Germline CDR1 is SGHVS and CDR2 is FQNEAQ. CDR3 size: 17 residues. CDR3 bases: TGTGCCAGCAGCTCGTGGACAGGGAAGACTCGCCATGAAAAACTGTTTTTT. Residues: CASSSWTGKTRHEKLFF.

The chain carries TRBV7-9 and TRBJ1-5; perhaps TRBD1 as D (6 bases). Germline CDR1 SEHNR, CDR2 FQNEAQ (reference sequence). The V and J ends lost 1 base and 5 bases respectively, with 9 bases between them. The CDR3 has 14 residues. The CDR3 reads CASSLGQVHQPQHF. The CDR3 nucleotides are TGTGCCAGCAGCTTAGGACAGGTCCATCAGCCCCAGCATTTT.

J is TRBJ2-1 and V is TRBV20-1, with a weak D call TRBD2 (6 bases). Between the trimmed V and J ends, which lost 3 bases and 2 bases, there was a span of 14 bases. This CDR3 is built from 15 residues. Germline CDR1 is DFQATT and CDR2 is SNEGSKA (reference sequence). The CDR3 nucleotides are TGCAGTGCTAGTTCTATGGAGGGCGCCTACAATGAGCAGTTCTTC. Protein sequence: CSASSMEGAYNEQFF.

Comments on this clone: This specimen includes other DNA sequences encoding the same CDR3. The chain has TRBV28 and TRBJ2-3, with TRBD2 matching over 7 bases. Germline values: CDR1 MDHEN, CDR2 SYDVKM. The J segment lost 2 bases and the V segment lost 2 bases, leaving 4 bases of the junction unmatched. The CDR3 length is 15 residues. CDR3 in DNA: TGTGCCAGCAGTTTACCTAGCGGACTCACAGATACGCAGTATTTT. Translated: CASSLPSGLTDTQYF.

The V call is TRBV2, the J call TRBJ2-6, with unresolved D. Germline V gene lookup returns CDR1 SNHLY and CDR2 FYNNEI. The CDR3 length is 16 residues. Trimming pared 0 bases from V and 0 bases from J, leaving 6 bases between. This CDR3 is CASSEAPGSGANVLTF. CDR3 sequence (DNA): TGTGCCAGCAGTGAAGCGCCCGGCTCTGGGGCCAACGTCCTGACTTTC. Full variable domain (outside the CDR3, taken from reference TRBV2 and TRBJ2-6): EPEVTQTPSHQVTQMGQEVILRCVPISNHLYFYWYRQILGQKVEFLVSFYNNEISEKSEIFDDQFSVERPDGSNFTLKIRSTKLEDSAMYFCASSEAPGSGANVLTFGAGSRLTVL.

V usage is TRBV5-1 and J usage is TRBJ2-3, with D perhaps TRBD2 (6 bases). The length of the CDR3 is 15 residues. CDR1 and CDR2 from the germline V gene are SGHRS and YFSETQ. V lost 1 base and J lost 3, with 12 bases in between. The CDR3 loop reads CASSLQRAGTDTQYF. DNA for the CDR3: TGCGCCAGCAGCTTGCAGCGGGCGGGGACAGATACGCAGTATTTT.

V is TRBV2 and J is TRBJ2-3, with 14 bases matching TRBD2. V gave up 8 bases and J gave up 2 bases; unmatched junction bases: 9. Germline CDR1 SNHLY, CDR2 FYNNEI. CDR3 size: 17 residues. In DNA, the CDR3 is TGTGCCAGCGCTGGACTAGCGGGGGGTATGATCACAGATACGCAGTATTTT. Encoded protein: CASAGLAGGMITDTQYF.

The chain has TRBV3-1 (or the pseudogene TRBV3-2) and TRBJ1-2; D uncertain. The CDR3 spans 14 residues. Germline CDR1 and CDR2: LGHDT and YNNKEL (reference sequence). Trimming took off 6 bases at V and 4 bases at J, with 15 bases between the two ends. In DNA form, the CDR3 reads TGTGCCAGCAGTTCTGCCCCGGAGGGCTATGGCTACACCTTC. Translation gives CASSSAPEGYGYTF.

J is TRBJ1-5 and V is TRBV6-1; D is unclear. This CDR3 region has 13 residues. Trimming removed 1 base at V and 4 bases at J, with 5 bases between. The germline V gene encodes CDR1 MNHNS and CDR2 SASEGT. For the CDR3, the DNA is TGTGCCAGCAGTGAAGGAGTAAATCAGCCCCAGCATTTT. It translates to CASSEGVNQPQHF.

CDR3 DNA: TGTGCCAGCAGCTCCTTCGGCGGTGAGCAGTTCTTC. This sequence encodes CASSSFGGEQFF. The rearrangement uses TRBV13 and TRBJ2-1; D remains unclear. V was cut by 4 bases and J by 9 bases, with 10 bases left in between. The CDR3 is 12 residues long. Germline V CDR1 and CDR2: PRHDT, FYEKMQ (reference sequence).

The chain combines TRBV2 with TRBJ2-7; TRBD1 matches at 8 bases. Trimming at V came to 1 base and at J to 4 bases, leaving 3 bases not matched to a gene. Germline-derived CDR1 and CDR2 are SNHLY and FYNNEI. The CDR3 spans 14 residues. DNA for the CDR3: TGTGCCAGCAGTGAAGGACAGGGGATATACGAGCAGTACTTC. As protein: CASSEGQGIYEQYF.

CDR3 sequence: CASSVGLWGADTQYF. The CDR3 coding sequence is TGTGCCAGCAGTGTGGGTCTTTGGGGCGCAGATACGCAGTATTTT. The rearrangement uses TRBV25-1 and TRBJ2-3, with D tentatively TRBD1 (5 bases). Germline assignment: CDR1 MGHDK and CDR2 SYGVNS. This CDR3 has 15 residues. The V gene lost 4 bases and the J gene lost 4 bases, with 15 bases spanning the gap.

This chain joins TRBV19 and TRBJ1-5, with D perhaps TRBD1 (5 bases). Trimming removed 7 bases from V and 0 bases from J, with 16 bases in between. Germline CDR1 reads LNHDA; CDR2 reads SQIVND (reference sequence). The CDR3 extends over 16 amino acids. The CDR3 is CASKGQGGYSNQPQHF. CDR3 bases: TGTGCCAGTAAAGGTCAGGGCGGATATAGCAATCAGCCCCAGCATTTT.

The chain joins TRBV5-4 to TRBJ2-2; possibly TRBD1 for D (5 bases). The CDR3 is made up of 15 amino acids. Germline CDR1 is SGHNT and CDR2 is YYREEE (reference sequence). V was clipped by 0 bases and J by 2 bases, with 8 bases between them. CDR3 sequence reads: CASSLVGVNTGELFF. The CDR3 DNA sequence: TGTGCCAGCAGCTTGGTAGGGGTTAACACCGGGGAGCTGTTTTTT.

The chain couples TRBV9 to TRBJ1-4; D gene ambiguous. Germline-derived CDR1 and CDR2 are SGDLS and YYNGEE. CDR3 length: 15 amino acids. V was clipped by 3 bases and J by 4 bases, with 13 bases between them. This CDR3 is CASSGEGILNEKLFF. The CDR3 DNA is TGTGCCAGCAGCGGCGAGGGCATACTTAATGAAAAACTGTTTTTT.

V and J are TRBV18 and TRBJ1-2; possible D gene TRBD1, 5 bases. The germline CDR1 and CDR2 sequences are KGHSH and LQKENI. The CDR3 length is 16 residues. Trimming removed 2 bases from V and 2 bases from J, with 15 bases in between. The DNA of the CDR3 is TGTGCCAGCTCACCAATGATGGCGGACACGAACTATGGCTACACCTTC. Its protein product is CASSPMMADTNYGYTF.

The chain is built from TRBV6-6 and TRBJ2-7; TRBD2 aligns across 15 bases. J gave up 3 bases and V 11 bases, and 8 bases lay outside the gene matches. Germline V gives CDR1 MNHNY, CDR2 SVGAGI (reference sequence). The CDR3 runs 15 residues. For the CDR3, the DNA is TGTGCCGCATGGACTAGCGGGGGGGACAACTACGAGCAGTACTTC. Its translation is CAAWTSGGDNYEQYF.

J is TRBJ2-7 and V is TRBV12-3 or TRBV12-4, with D perhaps TRBD1 (5 bases). CDR3 size: 13 residues. V lost 10 bases to trimming and J lost 7 bases, with 20 bases between them. Here the CDR3 reads CATTATAIGEQYF. The CDR3 DNA reads as TGTGCCACCACTGCGACAGCTATAGGGGAGCAGTACTTC.

V usage is TRBV7-9 and J usage is TRBJ1-5; D is possibly TRBD1 (6 bases). CDR3 length: 14 amino acids. V lost 1 base to trimming and J lost 4 bases, with 8 bases between them. CDR1 and CDR2 from the germline V gene are SEHNR and FQNEAQ (reference sequence). The CDR3 sequence: CASSLGDTNQPQHF. The CDR3 nucleotides read TGTGCCAGCAGCTTAGGGGACACGAATCAGCCCCAGCATTTT.

This rearrangement joins TRBV7-3 to TRBJ2-2, with 11 positions matching TRBD2. Germline values: CDR1 SGHTA, CDR2 FQGTGA. The V and J ends lost 4 bases and 2 bases, in that order; junction bases with no gene match: 3. The length of the CDR3 is 16 residues. CDR3 sequence reads: CASSSSGGLNTGELFF. The CDR3 nucleotides are TGTGCCAGCAGCTCTAGCGGGGGGCTAAACACCGGGGAGCTGTTTTTT.

This chain joins TRBV19 and TRBJ1-4, with TRBD1 as a possible D gene (6 bases). The V gene lost 10 bases and the J gene lost 4 bases, with 13 bases spanning the gap. Germline values: CDR1 LNHDA, CDR2 SQIVND (reference sequence). The CDR3 is made up of 13 amino acids. CDR3 sequence: CATQDRSNEKLFF. The CDR3 coding sequence is TGTGCCACGCAGGACAGAAGTAATGAAAAACTGTTTTTT.

The chain combines TRBV10-3 with TRBJ1-2; TRBD1 might be the D (5 bases). V lost 8 bases and J 1 base, leaving 11 bases between the germline ends. This CDR3 has 13 residues. CDR1 and CDR2 from the germline V gene are ENHRY and SYGVKD. The CDR3 bases are TGTGCCATCCAAGGGGTTGGTAACTATGGCTACACCTTC. Translated, it gives CAIQGVGNYGYTF.

The chain uses TRBV6-5 and TRBJ2-2; D is ambiguous. With 6 bases removed from V and 3 bases from J, the gap between germline ends came to 8 bases. The CDR3 totals 13 residues. Per germline, CDR1 MNHEY and CDR2 SVGAGI. The CDR3 bases are TGTGCCAGCAGCACAGATTACACCGGGGAGCTGTTTTTT. This codes for CASSTDYTGELFF.